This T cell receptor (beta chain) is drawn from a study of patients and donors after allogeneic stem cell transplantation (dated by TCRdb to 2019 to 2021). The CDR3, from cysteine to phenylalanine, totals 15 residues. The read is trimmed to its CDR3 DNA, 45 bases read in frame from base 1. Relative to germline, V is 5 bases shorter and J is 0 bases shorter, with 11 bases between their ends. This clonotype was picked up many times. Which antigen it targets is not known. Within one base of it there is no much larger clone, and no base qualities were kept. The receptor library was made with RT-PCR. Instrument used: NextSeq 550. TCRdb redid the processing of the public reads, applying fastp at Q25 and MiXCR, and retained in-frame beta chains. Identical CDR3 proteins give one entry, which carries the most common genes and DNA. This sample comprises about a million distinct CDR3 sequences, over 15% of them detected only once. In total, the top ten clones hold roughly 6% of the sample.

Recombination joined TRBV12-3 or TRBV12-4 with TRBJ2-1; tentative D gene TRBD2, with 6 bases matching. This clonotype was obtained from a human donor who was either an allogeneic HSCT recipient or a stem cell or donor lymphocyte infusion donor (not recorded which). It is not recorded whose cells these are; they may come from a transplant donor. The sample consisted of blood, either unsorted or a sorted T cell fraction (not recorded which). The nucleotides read TGTGCCAGCAGTCCTAGCGCCAGCTCCTACAATGAGCAGTTCTTC. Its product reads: CASSPSASSYNEQFF.